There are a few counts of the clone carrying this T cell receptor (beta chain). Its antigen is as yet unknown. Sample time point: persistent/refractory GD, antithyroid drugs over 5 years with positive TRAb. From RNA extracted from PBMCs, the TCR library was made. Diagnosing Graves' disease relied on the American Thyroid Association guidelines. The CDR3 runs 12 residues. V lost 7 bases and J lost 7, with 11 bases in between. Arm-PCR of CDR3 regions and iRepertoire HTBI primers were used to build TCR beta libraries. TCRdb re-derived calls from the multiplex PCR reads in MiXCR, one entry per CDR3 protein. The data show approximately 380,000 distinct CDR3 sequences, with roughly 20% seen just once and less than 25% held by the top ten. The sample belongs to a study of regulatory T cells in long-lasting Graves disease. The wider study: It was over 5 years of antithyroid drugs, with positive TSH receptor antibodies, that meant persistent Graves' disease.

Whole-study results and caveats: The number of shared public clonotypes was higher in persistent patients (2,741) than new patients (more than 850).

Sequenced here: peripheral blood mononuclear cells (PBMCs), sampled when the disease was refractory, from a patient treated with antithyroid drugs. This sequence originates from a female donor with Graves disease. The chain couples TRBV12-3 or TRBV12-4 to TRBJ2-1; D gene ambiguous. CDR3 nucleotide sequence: TGTGCCAGCACCTCCGTCCGGAATGAGCAGTTCTTC. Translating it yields CASTSVRNEQFF.